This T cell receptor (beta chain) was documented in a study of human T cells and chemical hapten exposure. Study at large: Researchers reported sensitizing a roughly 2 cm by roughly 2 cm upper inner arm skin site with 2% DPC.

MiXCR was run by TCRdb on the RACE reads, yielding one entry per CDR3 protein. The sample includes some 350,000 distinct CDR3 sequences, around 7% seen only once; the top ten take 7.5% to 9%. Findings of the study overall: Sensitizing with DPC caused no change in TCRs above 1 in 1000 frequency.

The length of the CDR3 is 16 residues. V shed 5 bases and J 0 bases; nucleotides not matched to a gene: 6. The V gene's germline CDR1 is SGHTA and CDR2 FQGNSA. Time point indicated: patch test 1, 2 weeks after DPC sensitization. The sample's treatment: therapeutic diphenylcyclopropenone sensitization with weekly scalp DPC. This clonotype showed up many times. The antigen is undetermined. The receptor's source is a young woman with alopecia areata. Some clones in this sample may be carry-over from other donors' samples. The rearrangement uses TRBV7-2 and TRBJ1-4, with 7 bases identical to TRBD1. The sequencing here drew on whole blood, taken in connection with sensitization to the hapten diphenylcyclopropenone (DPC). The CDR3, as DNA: TGTGCCAGCAGCCAGGGGACAGTTTCAACTAATGAAAAACTGTTTTTT. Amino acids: CASSQGTVSTNEKLFF.